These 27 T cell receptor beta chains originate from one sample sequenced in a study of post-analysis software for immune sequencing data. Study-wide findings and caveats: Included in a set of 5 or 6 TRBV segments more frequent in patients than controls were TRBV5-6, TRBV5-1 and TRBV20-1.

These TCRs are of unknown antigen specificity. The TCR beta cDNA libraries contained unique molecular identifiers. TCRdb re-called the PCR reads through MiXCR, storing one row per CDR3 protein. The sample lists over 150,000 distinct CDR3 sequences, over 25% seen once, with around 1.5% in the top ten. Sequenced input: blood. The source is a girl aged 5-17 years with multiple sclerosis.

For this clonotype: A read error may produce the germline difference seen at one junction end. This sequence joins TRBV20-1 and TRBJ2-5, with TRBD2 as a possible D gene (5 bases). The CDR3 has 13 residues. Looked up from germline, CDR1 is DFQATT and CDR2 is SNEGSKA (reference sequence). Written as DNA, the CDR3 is TGCAGTACTAGACGGCCGACGTACAATGAGCAGTACTTC. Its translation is CSTRRPTYNEQYF.

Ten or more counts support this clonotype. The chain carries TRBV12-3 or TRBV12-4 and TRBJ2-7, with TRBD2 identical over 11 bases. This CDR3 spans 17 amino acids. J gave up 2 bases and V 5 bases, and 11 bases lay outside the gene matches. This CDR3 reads CASSKGTSGSLTYEQYF. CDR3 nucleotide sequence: TGTGCCAGCAGTAAAGGTACTAGCGGGAGTCTCACCTACGAGCAGTACTTC.

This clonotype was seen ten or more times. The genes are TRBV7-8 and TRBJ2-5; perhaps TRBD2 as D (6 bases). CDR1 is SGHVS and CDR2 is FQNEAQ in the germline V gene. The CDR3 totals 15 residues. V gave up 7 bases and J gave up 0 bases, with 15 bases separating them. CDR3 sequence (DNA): TGTGCCAGCATACTTAGCGGAGCCTACCAAGAGACCCAGTACTTC. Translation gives CASILSGAYQETQYF.

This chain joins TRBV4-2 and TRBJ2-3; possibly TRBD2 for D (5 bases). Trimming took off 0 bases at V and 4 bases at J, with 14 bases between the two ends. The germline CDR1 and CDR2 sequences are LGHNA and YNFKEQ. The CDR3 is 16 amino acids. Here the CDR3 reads CASSQDPGSVADTQYF. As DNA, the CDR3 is TGTGCCAGCAGCCAAGATCCCGGTAGCGTAGCAGATACGCAGTATTTT.

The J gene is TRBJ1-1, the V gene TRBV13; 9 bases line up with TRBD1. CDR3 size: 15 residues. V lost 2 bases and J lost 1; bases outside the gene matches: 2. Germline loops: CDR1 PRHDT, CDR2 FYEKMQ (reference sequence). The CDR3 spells CASSLWGQGNTEAFF. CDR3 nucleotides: TGTGCCAGCAGCTTATGGGGACAGGGGAACACTGAAGCTTTCTTT.

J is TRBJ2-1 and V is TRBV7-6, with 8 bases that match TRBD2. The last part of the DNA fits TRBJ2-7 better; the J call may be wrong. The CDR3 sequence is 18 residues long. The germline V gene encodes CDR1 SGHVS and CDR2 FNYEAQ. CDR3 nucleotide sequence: TGTGCCAGCAGCTTATTCCCAGCGGGGGCGAGCTCCTACAATGAGCAGTACTTC. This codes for CASSLFPAGASSYNEQYF.

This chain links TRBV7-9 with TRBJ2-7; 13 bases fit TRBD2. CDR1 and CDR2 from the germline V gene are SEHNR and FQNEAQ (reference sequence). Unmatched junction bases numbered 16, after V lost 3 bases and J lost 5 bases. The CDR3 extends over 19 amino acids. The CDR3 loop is CASSFRRTSGSTDFHEQYF. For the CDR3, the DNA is TGTGCCAGCAGCTTCCGACGGACTAGCGGGAGTACTGACTTCCACGAGCAGTACTTC.

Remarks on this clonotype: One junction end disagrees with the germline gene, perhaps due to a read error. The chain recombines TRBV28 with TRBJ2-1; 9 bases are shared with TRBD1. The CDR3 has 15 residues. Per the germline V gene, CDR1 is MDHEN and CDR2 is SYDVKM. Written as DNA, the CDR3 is TGTGCCAACAGTTCCGGGACAGGGTTCTACAATGAGCAGTTCTTC. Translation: CANSSGTGFYNEQFF.

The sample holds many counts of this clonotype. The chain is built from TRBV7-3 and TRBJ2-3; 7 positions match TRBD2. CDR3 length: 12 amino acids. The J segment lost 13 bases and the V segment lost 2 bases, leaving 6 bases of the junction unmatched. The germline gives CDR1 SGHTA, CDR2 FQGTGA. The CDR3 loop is CASSLDGLEKYF. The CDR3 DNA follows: TGTGCCAGCAGCTTAGACGGACTAGAGAAGTATTTT.

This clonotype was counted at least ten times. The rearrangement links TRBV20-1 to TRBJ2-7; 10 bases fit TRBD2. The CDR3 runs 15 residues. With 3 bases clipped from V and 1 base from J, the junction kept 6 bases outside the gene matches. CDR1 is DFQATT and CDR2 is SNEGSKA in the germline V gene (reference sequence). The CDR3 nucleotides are TGCAGTGCTAGCCCCACTAGCGGGACTTCCTACGAGCAGTACTTC. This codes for CSASPTSGTSYEQYF.

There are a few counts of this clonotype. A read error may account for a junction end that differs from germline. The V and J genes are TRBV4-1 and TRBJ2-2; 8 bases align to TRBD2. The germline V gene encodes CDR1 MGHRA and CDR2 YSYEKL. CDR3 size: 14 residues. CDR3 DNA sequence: TGCGCCAGCAGCCCAGGGACTAGAGCTGGGGGGCTGTTTTTT. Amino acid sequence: CASSPGTRAGGLFF.

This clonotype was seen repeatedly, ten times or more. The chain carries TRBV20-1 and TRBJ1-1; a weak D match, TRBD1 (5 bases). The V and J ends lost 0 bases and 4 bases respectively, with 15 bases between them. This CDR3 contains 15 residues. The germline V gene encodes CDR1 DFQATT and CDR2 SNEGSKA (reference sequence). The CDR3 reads CSARDYDRRSTEAFF. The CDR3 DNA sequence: TGCAGTGCTAGAGATTACGACAGAAGATCCACTGAAGCTTTCTTT.

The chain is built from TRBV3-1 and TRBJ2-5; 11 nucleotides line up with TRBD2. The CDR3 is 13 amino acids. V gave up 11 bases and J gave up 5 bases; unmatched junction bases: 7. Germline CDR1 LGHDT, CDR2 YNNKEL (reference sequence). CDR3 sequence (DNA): TGTGCCGGATCGACTAGCGGGATCGAGACCCAGTACTTC. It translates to CAGSTSGIETQYF.

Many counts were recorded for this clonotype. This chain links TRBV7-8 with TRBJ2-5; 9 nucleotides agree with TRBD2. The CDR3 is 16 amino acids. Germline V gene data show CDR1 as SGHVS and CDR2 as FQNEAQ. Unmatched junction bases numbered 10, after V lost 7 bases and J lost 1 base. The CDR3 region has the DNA TGTGCCAGCAACCGGGGGCGGGAGGGCCCCCAAGAGACCCAGTACTTC. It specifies CASNRGREGPQETQYF.

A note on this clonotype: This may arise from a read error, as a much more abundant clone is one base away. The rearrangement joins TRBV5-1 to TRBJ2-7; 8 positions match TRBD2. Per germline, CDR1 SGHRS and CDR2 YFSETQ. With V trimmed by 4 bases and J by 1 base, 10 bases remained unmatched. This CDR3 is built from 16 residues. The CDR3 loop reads CASSSGASGLSYEQYF. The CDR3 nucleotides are TGCGCCAGCAGCAGCGGGGCTAGCGGGCTTTCCTACGAGCAGTACTTC.

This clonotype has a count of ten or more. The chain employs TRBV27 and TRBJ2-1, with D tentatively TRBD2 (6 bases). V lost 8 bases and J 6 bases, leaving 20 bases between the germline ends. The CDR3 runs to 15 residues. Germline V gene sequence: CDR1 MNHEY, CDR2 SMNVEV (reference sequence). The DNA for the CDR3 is TGTGCCAGCCGGCTTTTGAGGGGAGGATCCAATGAGCAGTTCTTC. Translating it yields CASRLLRGGSNEQFF.

The DNA for the CDR3 is TGCGCCAGCACAGCGGGGGGGGCCAACGTCCTGACTTTC. Protein product: CASTAGGANVLTF. J is TRBJ2-6 and V is TRBV4-1; 7 nucleotides align to TRBD2. Germline V CDR1 and CDR2: MGHRA, YSYEKL. V dropped 7 bases and J dropped 4; count of bases not matched to a gene: 1. The CDR3 totals 13 residues.

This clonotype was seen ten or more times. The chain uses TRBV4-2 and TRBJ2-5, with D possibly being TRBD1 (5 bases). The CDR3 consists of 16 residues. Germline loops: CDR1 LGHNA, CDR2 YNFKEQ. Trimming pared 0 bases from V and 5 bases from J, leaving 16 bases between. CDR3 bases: TGTGCCAGCAGCCAAGATTTAGACAGCCCGCGTGAGACCCAGTACTTC. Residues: CASSQDLDSPRETQYF.

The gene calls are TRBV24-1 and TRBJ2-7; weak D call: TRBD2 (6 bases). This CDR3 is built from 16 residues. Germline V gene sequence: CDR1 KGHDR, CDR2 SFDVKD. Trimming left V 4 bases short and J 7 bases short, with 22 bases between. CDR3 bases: TGTGCCACCAGTGACCTCGAACTAGCCGGAAGAAGTGAGCAGTACTTC. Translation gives CATSDLELAGRSEQYF.

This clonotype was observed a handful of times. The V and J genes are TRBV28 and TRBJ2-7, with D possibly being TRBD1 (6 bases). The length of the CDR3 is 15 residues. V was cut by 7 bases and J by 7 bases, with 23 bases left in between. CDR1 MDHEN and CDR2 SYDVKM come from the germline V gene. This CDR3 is CASNAGTPSYNEQYF. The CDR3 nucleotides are TGTGCCAGCAACGCCGGGACACCATCCTACAATGAGCAGTACTTC.

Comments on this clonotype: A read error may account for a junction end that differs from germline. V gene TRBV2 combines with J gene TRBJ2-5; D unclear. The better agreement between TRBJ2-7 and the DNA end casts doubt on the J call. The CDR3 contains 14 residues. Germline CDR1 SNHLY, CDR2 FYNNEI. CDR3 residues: CASREGVNTSEQYF. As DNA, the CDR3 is TGTGCCAGCAGGGAAGGTGTGAACACGAGCGAGCAGTACTTC.

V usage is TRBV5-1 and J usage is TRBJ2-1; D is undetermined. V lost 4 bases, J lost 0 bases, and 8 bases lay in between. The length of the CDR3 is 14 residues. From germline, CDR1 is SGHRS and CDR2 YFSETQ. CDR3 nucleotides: TGCGCCAGCAGCGAACAGATCTCCTACAATGAGCAGTTCTTC. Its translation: CASSEQISYNEQFF.

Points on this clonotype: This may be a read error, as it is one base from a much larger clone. CDR3 residues: CSASGTGGHEHYF. CDR3 sequence (DNA): TGCAGTGCTAGTGGGACAGGGGGCCACGAGCATTACTTC. The chain is built from TRBV20-1 and TRBJ2-7; TRBD1 agrees at 12 bases. The CDR3 totals 13 residues. The V gene's germline CDR1 is DFQATT and CDR2 SNEGSKA (reference sequence).

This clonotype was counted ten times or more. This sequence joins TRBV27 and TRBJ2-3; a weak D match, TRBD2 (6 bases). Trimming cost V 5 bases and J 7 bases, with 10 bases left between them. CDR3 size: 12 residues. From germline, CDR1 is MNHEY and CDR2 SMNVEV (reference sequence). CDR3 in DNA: TGTGCCAGCAGTCCCCGGGAGCATACGCAGTATTTT. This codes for CASSPREHTQYF.

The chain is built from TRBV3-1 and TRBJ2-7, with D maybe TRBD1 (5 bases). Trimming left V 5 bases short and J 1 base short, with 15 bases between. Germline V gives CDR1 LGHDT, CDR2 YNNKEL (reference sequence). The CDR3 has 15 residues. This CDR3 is CASSERGSHSYEQYF. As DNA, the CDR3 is TGTGCCAGCAGCGAAAGGGGTTCCCATTCCTACGAGCAGTACTTC.

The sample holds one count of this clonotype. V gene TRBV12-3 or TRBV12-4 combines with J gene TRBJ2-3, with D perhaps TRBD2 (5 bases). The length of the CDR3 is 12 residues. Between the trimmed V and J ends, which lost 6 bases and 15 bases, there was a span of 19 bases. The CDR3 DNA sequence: TGTGCCAGCAGGCCTAGCACAGATATGCAATATTTT. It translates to CASRPSTDMQYF.

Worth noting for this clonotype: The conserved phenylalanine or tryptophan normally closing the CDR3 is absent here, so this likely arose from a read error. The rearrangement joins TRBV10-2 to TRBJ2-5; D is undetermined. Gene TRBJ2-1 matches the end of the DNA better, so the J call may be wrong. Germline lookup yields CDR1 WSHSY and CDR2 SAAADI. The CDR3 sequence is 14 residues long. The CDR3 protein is CASSESGYQETQFS. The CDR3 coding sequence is TGCGCCAGCAGTGAGTCGGGGTACCAAGAGACCCAGTTCTCC.